This T cell receptor beta chain was retrieved from a study of identical twins. Study-wide points: Twin-shared out-of-frame alpha sequences showed excess low generation probability. Invariant cells of the MAIT and iNKT types might have partly distorted the zero-insertion analyses.

The germline gives CDR1 SGDLS, CDR2 YYNGEE. Trimming stripped 0 bases from V and 9 bases from J, with 20 bases between. The CDR3 covers 16 residues. This clonotype has a count of ten or more. Its specificity is unknown. Donors uniformly comprised healthy Caucasians. cDNA molecules carried unique molecular identifiers, and template switching added a universal primer site. From the 5' RACE reads, TCRdb called clonotypes with MiXCR, one entry per CDR3 protein. The sample has a few hundred thousand distinct CDR3 sequences; more than 9% are singletons. The data also belong to a second study, concerning yellow fever vaccine responses in identical twins.

Sample: PBMCs. This sequence originates from a woman aged 18-29 years in good health. V gene TRBV9 combines with J gene TRBJ2-3; tentatively, D is TRBD1 (5 bases). The CDR3 DNA follows: TGTGCCAGCAGCGTAGTGGGTCAGGGTGATATGGACACGCAGTATTTT. Residues: CASSVVGQGDMDTQYF.